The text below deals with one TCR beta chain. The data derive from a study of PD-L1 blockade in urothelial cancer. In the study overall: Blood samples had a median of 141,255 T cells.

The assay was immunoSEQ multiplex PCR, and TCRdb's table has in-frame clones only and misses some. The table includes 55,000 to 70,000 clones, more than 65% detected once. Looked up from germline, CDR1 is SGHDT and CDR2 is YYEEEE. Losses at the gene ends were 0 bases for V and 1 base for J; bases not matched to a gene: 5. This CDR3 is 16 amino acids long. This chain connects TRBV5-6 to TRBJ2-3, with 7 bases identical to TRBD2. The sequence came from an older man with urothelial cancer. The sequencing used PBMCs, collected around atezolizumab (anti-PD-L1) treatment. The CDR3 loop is CASSLGSGFGTDTQYF. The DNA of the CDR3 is TGTGCCAGCAGCTTGGGTAGCGGGTTCGGCACAGATACGCAGTATTTT.